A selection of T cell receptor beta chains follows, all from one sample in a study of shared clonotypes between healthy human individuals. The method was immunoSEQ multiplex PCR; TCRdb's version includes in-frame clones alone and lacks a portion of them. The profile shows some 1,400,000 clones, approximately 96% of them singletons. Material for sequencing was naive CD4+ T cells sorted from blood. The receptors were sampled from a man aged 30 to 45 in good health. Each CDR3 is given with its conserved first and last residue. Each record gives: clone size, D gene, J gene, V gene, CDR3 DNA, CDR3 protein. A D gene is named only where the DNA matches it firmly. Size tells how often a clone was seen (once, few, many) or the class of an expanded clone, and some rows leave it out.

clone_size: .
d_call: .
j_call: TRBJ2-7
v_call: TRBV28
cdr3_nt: TGTGCCAGCAGTCCGAGACAGGGACTAGGCACCTACGAGCAGTACTTC
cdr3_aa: CASSPRQGLGTYEQYF

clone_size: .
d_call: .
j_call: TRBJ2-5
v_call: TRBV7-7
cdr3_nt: TGTGCCAGCAGCTCTCTCGCTCAGGAGACCCAGTACTTC
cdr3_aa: CASSSLAQETQYF

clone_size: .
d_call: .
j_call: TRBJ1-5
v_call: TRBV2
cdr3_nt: TGTGCCAGCAGTGAGGAGAACAATCAGCCCCAGCATTTT
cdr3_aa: CASSEENNQPQHF

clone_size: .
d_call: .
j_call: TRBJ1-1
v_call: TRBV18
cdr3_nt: TGTGCCAGCTCATCCACGACAGGAATGAACACTGAAGCTTTCTTT
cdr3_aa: CASSSTTGMNTEAFF

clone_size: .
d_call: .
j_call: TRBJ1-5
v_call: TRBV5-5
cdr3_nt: TGTGCCAGCAGCTTGGAGGGAGGAAATCAGCCCCAGCATTTT
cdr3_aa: CASSLEGGNQPQHF

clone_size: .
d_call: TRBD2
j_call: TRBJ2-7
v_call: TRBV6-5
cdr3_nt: TGTGCCAGCAGTTACTCGATAGCTAGCGGTACCTACGAGCAGTACTTC
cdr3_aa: CASSYSIASGTYEQYF

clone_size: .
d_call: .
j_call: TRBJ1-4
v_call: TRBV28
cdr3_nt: TGTGCCAGCTACGATGAAAAACTGTTTTTT
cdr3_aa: CASYDEKLFF

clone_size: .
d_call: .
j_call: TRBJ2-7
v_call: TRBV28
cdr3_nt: .
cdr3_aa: CASSSSSYEQYF

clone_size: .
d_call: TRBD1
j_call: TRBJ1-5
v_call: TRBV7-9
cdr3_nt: TGTGCCAGCAGCTTAGCCACCAAAAGGGGGCCTAGCAATCAGCCCCAGCATTTT
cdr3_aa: CASSLATKRGPSNQPQHF

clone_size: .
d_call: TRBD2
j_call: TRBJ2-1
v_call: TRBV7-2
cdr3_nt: TGTGCCAGCAGCTTAGTGGGGACTAGCGCAACACAACTTGAGCAGTTCTTC
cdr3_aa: CASSLVGTSATQLEQFF

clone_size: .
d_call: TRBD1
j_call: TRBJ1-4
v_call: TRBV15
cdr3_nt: TGTGCCACCAGTTCGCGACAGGGGGATGAAAAACTGTTTTTT
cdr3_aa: CATSSRQGDEKLFF

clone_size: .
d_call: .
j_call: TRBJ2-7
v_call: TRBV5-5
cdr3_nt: TGTGCCAGCAGCTTGGCTCTCGGAACCTCCTACGAGCAGTACTTC
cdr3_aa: CASSLALGTSYEQYF

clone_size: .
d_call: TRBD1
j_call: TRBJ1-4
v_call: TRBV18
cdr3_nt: TGTGCCAGCTCACTGACAGGGACTAATGAAAAACTGTTTTTT
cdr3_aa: CASSLTGTNEKLFF

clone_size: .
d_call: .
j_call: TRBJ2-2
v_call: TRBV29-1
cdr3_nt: TGCAGCGTTACCGTGAACACCGGGGAGCTGTTTTTT
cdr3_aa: CSVTVNTGELFF

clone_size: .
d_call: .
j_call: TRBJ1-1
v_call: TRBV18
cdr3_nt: TGTGCCAGCTCACCCTTGGAGGGGGAGAGTGAAGCTTTCTTT
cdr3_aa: CASSPLEGESEAFF

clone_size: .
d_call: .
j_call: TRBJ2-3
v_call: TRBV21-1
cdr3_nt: TGTGCCAGCAGCAAAGGCGGGATACGACTCCATACTCTTACGCAGTATTTT
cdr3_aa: CASSKGGIRLHTLTQYF

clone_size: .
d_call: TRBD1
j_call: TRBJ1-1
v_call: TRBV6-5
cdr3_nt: TGTGCCAGCAGTTACTGGGACAGGGGGGACACTGAAGCTTTCTTT
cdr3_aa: CASSYWDRGDTEAFF

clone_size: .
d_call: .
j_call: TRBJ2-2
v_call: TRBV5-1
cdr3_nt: TGCGCCAGCAGCTTGGGGTATAACACCGGGGAGCTGTTTTTT
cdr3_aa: CASSLGYNTGELFF

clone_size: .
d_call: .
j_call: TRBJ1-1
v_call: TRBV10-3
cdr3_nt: TGTGCCATCAGTGATTCGACAGGTCAGAACACTGAAGCTTTCTTT
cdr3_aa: CAISDSTGQNTEAFF

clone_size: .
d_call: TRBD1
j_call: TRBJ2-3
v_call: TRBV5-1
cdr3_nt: TGCGCCAGCAGCTTGGGACAGGGGCTCACAGATACGCAGTATTTT
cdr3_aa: CASSLGQGLTDTQYF

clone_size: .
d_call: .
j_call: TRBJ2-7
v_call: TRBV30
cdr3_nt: TGTGCCTGGAGTGTAGGAGGGGATTCTTACGAGCAGTACTTC
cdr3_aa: CAWSVGGDSYEQYF

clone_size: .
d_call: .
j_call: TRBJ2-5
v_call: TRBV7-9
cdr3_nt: TGTGCCAGCCAGGACCGCTTGACCCAGTACTTC
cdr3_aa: CASQDRLTQYF

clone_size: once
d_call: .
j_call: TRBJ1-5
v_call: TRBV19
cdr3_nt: TGTGCCAGTAGTAAGTACCAAGGCCATAATCAGCCCCAGCATTTT
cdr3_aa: CASSKYQGHNQPQHF

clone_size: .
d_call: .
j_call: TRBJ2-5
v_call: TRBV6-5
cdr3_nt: TGTGCCAGCAGTTACAGCACGGCCCAAGAGACCCAGTACTTC
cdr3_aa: CASSYSTAQETQYF

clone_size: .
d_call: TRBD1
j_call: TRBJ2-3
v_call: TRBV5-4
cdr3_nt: TGTGCCAGCAGCCGGGACAGGGGAGATACGCAGTATTTT
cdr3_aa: CASSRDRGDTQYF

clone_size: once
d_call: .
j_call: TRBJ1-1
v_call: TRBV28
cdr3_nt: TGTGCCAGCAGTTTCGGGACCCGAGGGTTGAAGGGAGCTTTCTTT
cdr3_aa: CASSFGTRGLKGAFF

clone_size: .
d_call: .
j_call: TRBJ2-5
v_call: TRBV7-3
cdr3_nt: TGTGCCAGCAGCCAGGACTTCCAAGAGACCCAGTACTTC
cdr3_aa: CASSQDFQETQYF

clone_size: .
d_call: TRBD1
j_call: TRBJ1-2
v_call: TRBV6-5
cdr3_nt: TGTGCCAGCAGCCGACAGGGAGCTAACTATGGCTACACCTTC
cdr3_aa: CASSRQGANYGYTF

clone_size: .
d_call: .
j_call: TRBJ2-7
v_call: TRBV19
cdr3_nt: TGTGCCAGTAGCCCGACCCACAGTACGGGCTCCTACGAGCAGTACTTC
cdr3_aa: CASSPTHSTGSYEQYF

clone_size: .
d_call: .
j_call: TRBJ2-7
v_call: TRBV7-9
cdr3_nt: TGTGCCAGCAGCCCGCACAGTAACTACGAGCAGTACTTC
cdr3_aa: CASSPHSNYEQYF

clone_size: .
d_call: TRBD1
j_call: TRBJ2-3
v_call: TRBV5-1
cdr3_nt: TGCGCCAGCAGCTTCGGGGACAGGGAGGCAGATACGCAGTATTTT
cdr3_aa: CASSFGDREADTQYF

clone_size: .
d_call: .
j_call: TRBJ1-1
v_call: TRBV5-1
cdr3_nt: TGCGCCAGCAGCTTGGGAGCCACCGCAGGGGCTGATACTGAAGCTTTCTTT
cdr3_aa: CASSLGATAGADTEAFF

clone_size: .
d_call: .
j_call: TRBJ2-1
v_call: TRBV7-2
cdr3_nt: TGTGCCAGCAGCTCAGGGGCTAGCCGTTACAATGAGCAGTTCTTC
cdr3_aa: CASSSGASRYNEQFF

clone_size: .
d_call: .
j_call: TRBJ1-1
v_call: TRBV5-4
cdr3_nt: TGTGCCAGCAGCTGGGGATTGAACACTGAAGCTTTCTTT
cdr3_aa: CASSWGLNTEAFF

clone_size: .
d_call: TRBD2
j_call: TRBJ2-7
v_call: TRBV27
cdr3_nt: TGTGCCAGCAGTTTATCGAAAGGACTAGCGGCCTACGAGCAGTACTTC
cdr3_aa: CASSLSKGLAAYEQYF

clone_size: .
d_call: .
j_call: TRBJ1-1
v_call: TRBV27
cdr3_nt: TGTGCCAGCAGTTCTAGTCAGGGGCTGGGCACTGAAGCTTTCTTT
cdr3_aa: CASSSSQGLGTEAFF

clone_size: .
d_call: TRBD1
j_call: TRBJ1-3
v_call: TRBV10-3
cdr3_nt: TGTGCCACTAAGGGACAGTTAAACTCTGGAAACACCATATATTTT
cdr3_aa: CATKGQLNSGNTIYF

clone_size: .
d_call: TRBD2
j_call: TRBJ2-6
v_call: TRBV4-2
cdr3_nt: TGTGCCAGCAGCCAAGCGGGGGGGCTAGGCTCTGGGGCCAACGTCCTGACTTTC
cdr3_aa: CASSQAGGLGSGANVLTF

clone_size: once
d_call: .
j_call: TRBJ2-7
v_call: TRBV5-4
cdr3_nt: TGTGCCAGCAGCTTGCTTAGGGGAAGCTCCTACGAGCAGTACTTC
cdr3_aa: CASSLLRGSSYEQYF

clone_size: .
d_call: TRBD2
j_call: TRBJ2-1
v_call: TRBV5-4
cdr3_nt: TGTGCCAGCAGCTCAAGACTAGCGGGAGCTAGTTTGTCCTACAATGAGCAGTTCTTC
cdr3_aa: CASSSRLAGASLSYNEQFF

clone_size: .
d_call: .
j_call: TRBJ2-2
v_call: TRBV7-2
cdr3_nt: TGTGCCAGCACCGGAACCGGGGAGCTGTTTTTT
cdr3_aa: CASTGTGELFF

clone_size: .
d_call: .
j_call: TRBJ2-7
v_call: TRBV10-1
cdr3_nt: TGCGCCAGCAGGGGGAAACTCCCGGGCCATTTGGGCCCCCCAAGCTTC
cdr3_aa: CASRGKLPGHLGPPSF

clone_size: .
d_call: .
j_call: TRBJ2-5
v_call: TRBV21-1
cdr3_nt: TGTGCCAGGCGGGGGAGGCAGGGGAGAGAGACCCAGTACTTC
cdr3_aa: CARRGRQGRETQYF

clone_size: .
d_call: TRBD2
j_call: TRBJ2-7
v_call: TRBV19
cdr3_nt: TGTGCCAGTACCCCTAGGACTAGCGGGACCGAAGACTACGAGCAGTACTTC
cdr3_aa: CASTPRTSGTEDYEQYF

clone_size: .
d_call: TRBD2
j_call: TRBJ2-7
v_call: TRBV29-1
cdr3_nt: TGCAGCGTATACTCGGGAGGGCCGCCCTACGAGCAGTACTTC
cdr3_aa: CSVYSGGPPYEQYF

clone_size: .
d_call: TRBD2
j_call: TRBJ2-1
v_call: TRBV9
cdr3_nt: TGTGCCAGCAGCGTAGGCCGGGGACTAGCGGGAGGGCGGTTGGTGGATGAGCAGTTCTTC
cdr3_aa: CASSVGRGLAGGRLVDEQFF

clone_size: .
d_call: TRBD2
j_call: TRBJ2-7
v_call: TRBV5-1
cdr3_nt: TGCGCCAGCAGCCCAGGACTAGCGGGAGGGCCTTCCGAGCAGTACTTC
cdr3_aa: CASSPGLAGGPSEQYF

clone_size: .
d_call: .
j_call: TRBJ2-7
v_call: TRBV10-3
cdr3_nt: TGTGCCATCAGTGCTGCAGGACGCTCCTACGAGCAGTACTTC
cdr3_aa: CAISAAGRSYEQYF

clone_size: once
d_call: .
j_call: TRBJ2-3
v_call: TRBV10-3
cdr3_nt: TGTGCCATCAGTCTCTCTACAGGGAGAACCTCTTATGGGACGCAGTATTTT
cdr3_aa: CAISLSTGRTSYGTQYF

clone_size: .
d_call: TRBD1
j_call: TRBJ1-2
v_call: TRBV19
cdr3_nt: TGTGCCAGTAGTACGGGACAGGGGAACTATGGCTACACCTTC
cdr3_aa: CASSTGQGNYGYTF

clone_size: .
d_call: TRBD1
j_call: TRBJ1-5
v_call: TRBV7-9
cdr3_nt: TGTGCCAGCAGCAAAGGGACAGGTTTTAATCAGCCCCAGCATTTT
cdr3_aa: CASSKGTGFNQPQHF

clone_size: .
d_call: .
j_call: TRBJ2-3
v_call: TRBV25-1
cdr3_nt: TGTGCCAGCAGTGATGTTGGAGGGGGGCGCGATACGCAGTATTTT
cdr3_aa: CASSDVGGGRDTQYF

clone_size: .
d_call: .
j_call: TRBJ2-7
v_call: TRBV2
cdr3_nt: TGTGCCGGGACTTTGAGCTCCTACGAGCAGTACTTC
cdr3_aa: CAGTLSSYEQYF

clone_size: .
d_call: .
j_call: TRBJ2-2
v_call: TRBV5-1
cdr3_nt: TGCGCCAGCAAGGGGTCCCAGAACACCGGGGAGCTGTTTTTT
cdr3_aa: CASKGSQNTGELFF

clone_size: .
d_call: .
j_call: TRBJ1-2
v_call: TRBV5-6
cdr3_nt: TGTGCCAGCAGCTTGGCTCCGGGGTATGGCTACACCTTC
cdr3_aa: CASSLAPGYGYTF

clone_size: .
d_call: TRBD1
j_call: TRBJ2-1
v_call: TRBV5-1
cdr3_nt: TGCGCCAGCAGCATTAGACAGGGACGGAATGAGCAGTTCTTC
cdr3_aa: CASSIRQGRNEQFF

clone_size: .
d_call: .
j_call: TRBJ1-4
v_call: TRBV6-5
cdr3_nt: TGTGCCAGCAAACTGGATCGAGTTAATGAAAAACTGTTTTTT
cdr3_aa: CASKLDRVNEKLFF

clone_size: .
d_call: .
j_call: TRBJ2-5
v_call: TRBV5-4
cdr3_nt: TGTGCCAGCAGCCGAGGAGGGGGCACAGAGACCCAGTACTTC
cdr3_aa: CASSRGGGTETQYF

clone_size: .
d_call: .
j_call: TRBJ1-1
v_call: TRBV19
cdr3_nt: TGTGCCAGTAGCGTCAAAGTTTACACTGAAGCTTTCTTT
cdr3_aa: CASSVKVYTEAFF